This passage covers 2 T cell receptor beta chains from one sample sequenced in a study of blood T cell repertoires in COVID-19. Clones were read by immunoSEQ multiplex PCR, and TCRdb kept only the in-frame ones, dropping some. The top ten hold over 1% of the sample, which has about 130,000 clones, roughly 88% seen once. The sample consisted of peripheral blood. These receptors were collected from a woman older than 75 with acute or convalescent COVID-19.

This chain joins TRBV5-6 and TRBJ1-1, with D hard to call. V lost 3 bases, J lost 6 bases, and 21 bases lay in between. The CDR3 has 16 amino acids. Looked up from germline, CDR1 is SGHDT and CDR2 is YYEEEE. This CDR3 reads CASSWRAPGKRAEAFF. CDR3 DNA: TGTGCCAGCAGCTGGAGGGCCCCGGGAAAAAGGGCTGAAGCTTTCTTT.

The chain employs TRBV5-1 and TRBJ1-3, with 9 bases matching TRBD1. The V gene's germline CDR1 is SGHRS and CDR2 YFSETQ. J was trimmed by 4 bases and V by 4 bases; bases with no gene match: 15. CDR3 length equals 18 residues. DNA of the CDR3: TGCGCCAGCAGCGATGGACCGTCGGACAGGGGTTCCGGAAACACCATATATTTT. Protein: CASSDGPSDRGSGNTIYF.